A single sample is the source of the 28 T cell receptor beta chains below, sequenced in a study of blood T cell repertoires in COVID-19. Assay: immunoSEQ multiplex PCR; the TCRdb copy retains only in-frame clones and omits some. This sample has 45,000 to 70,000 clones, with roughly 90% found just once. Sequencing used peripheral blood. Every receptor here comes from a woman aged 55 to 70 with active COVID-19.

This rearrangement joins TRBV18 to TRBJ2-7; maybe TRBD1 (5 bases). Germline V lookup: CDR1 KGHSH, CDR2 LQKENI. The CDR3 has 14 residues. Trimming took 6 bases from V and 0 from J, leaving 12 bases between them. CDR3 amino acids: CASSGQQSSYEQYF. The CDR3 DNA is TGTGCCAGCTCCGGACAACAGAGCTCCTACGAGCAGTACTTC. The complete variable domain, with remaining parts taken from reference TRBV18 and TRBJ2-7, reads NAGVMQNPRHLVRRRGQEARLRCSPMKGHSHVYWYRQLPEEGLKFMVYLQKENIIDESGMPKERFSAEFPKEGPSILRIQQVVRGDSAAYFCASSGQQSSYEQYFGPGTRLTVT.

The chain uses TRBV6-5 and TRBJ2-7, with D possibly TRBD2 on 6 matching bases. V lost 1 base and J lost 4, with 14 bases in between. The CDR3 contains 15 residues. Germline assignment: CDR1 MNHEY and CDR2 SVGAGI. CDR3 nucleotides: TGTGCCAGCAGTTACTGGGGGGAAGGGCTGTACGAGCAGTACTTC. Protein: CASSYWGEGLYEQYF.

The rearrangement joins TRBV5-1 to TRBJ2-6, with a tentative D call TRBD1 (5 bases). CDR3 size: 17 residues. V was clipped by 4 bases and J by 0 bases, with 14 bases between them. Germline V gene lookup returns CDR1 SGHRS and CDR2 YFSETQ. CDR3 nucleotide sequence: TGCGCCAGCAGCCCCACAGGTCTCCACTCTGGGGCCAACGTCCTGACTTTC. Translation gives CASSPTGLHSGANVLTF.

The CDR3 DNA reads TGTGCCAGCAGACCCGACAGGGAAACGCAGTATTTT. The encoded protein is CASRPDRETQYF. The genes are TRBV12-3 or TRBV12-4 and TRBJ2-3, with 7 bases matching TRBD1. Germline trimming cut 6 bases from V and 9 bases from J; bases unmatched to any gene: 6. The CDR3 spans 12 residues.

The rearrangement uses TRBV11-2 and TRBJ2-1, with 16 bases aligning to TRBD2. This CDR3 region has 15 residues. Germline lookup yields CDR1 SGHAT and CDR2 FQNNGV. V was pared by 5 bases and J by 7 bases, with 2 bases of the junction left unmatched. Written as DNA, the CDR3 is TGTGCCAGCAGCCCGGGACTAGCGGGGGGGAATGAGCAGTTCTTC. This gives the protein CASSPGLAGGNEQFF.

The rearrangement joins TRBV2 to TRBJ2-2; 8 bases align to TRBD1. V was clipped by 8 bases and J by 6 bases; unmatched bases: 5. CDR3 size: 13 residues. The germline gives CDR1 SNHLY, CDR2 FYNNEI. CDR3 sequence reads: CASRDRGAGELFF. The CDR3 region has the DNA TGTGCCAGCCGCGACAGGGGCGCCGGGGAGCTGTTTTTT.

The gene calls are TRBV9 and TRBJ2-3; 14 bases align to TRBD2. This CDR3 is built from 16 residues. Trimming took 0 bases from V and 7 from J; bases not matched to a gene: 4. The germline gives CDR1 SGDLS, CDR2 YYNGEE. This CDR3 is CASSVATSGGVYTQYF. DNA of the CDR3: TGTGCCAGCAGCGTAGCGACTAGCGGGGGGGTATATACGCAGTATTTT. Complete variable domain (other parts from reference TRBV9 and TRBJ2-3): DSGVTQTPKHLITATGQRVTLRCSPRSGDLSVYWYQQSLDQGLQFLIQYYNGEERAKGNILERFSAQQFPDLHSELNLSSLELGDSALYFCASSVATSGGVYTQYFGPGTRLTVL.

As regards this clone: The identical CDR3 is also encoded by other nucleotide sequences in the sample. V and J are TRBV11-2 and TRBJ1-1; D is possibly TRBD1 (6 bases). Germline-derived CDR1 and CDR2 are SGHAT and FQNNGV. The V end lost 5 bases, the J end lost 0 bases, and 19 bases lay between the germline ends. This CDR3 region has 17 residues. The CDR3 bases are TGTGCCAGCAGCCACCGGCGGACAGCGGCGATGAACACTGAAGCTTTCTTT. Encoded protein: CASSHRRTAAMNTEAFF.

The J gene is TRBJ2-1, the V gene TRBV6-1; no firm D call. Germline V lookup: CDR1 MNHNS, CDR2 SASEGT. This CDR3 region has 14 residues. Trimming removed 0 bases at V and 9 bases at J, with 12 bases between. The DNA for the CDR3 is TGTGCCAGCAGTGAAGCGAGAAGCACGGGTGAGCAGTTCTTC. Its protein product is CASSEARSTGEQFF.

The chain combines TRBV27 with TRBJ2-7, with D possibly matching TRBD1 (8 bases). V lost 6 bases and J lost 1, with 19 bases in between. Germline assignment: CDR1 MNHEY and CDR2 SMNVEV (reference sequence). The CDR3 runs 16 residues. Here the CDR3 DNA reads TGTGCCAGCAGGGGGGGGGACAGGATTACTTCCTACGAGCAGTACTTC. Protein product: CASRGGDRITSYEQYF.

This sequence joins TRBV29-1 and TRBJ1-1, with TRBD1 identical over 9 bases. The ends lost 8 bases at V and 3 bases at J; junction bases unmatched: 4. Looked up from germline, CDR1 is SQVTM and CDR2 is ANQGSEA. The CDR3 sequence is 12 residues long. This chain's CDR3 is CSSDRGDTEAFF. In DNA form, the CDR3 reads TGCAGCTCGGACAGGGGAGACACTGAAGCTTTCTTT.

The gene calls are TRBV7-9 and TRBJ1-1, with D unclear. The CDR3 is 12 residues long. V was pared by 9 bases and J by 4 bases, with 12 bases between. Germline loops: CDR1 SEHNR, CDR2 FQNEAQ (reference sequence). CDR3 loop: CASTGMSTEAFF. CDR3 bases: TGTGCCAGTACTGGTATGAGCACTGAAGCTTTCTTT.

This clone has a single count. The chain recombines TRBV18 with TRBJ2-5; the D is unclear. The germline V gene encodes CDR1 KGHSH and CDR2 LQKENI. CDR3 length: 14 residues. Trimming stripped 1 base from V and 1 base from J, with 7 bases between. This CDR3 is CASSPLEAQETQYF. DNA of the CDR3: TGTGCCAGCTCACCACTTGAGGCCCAAGAGACCCAGTACTTC. The complete variable domain, with remaining parts taken from reference TRBV18 and TRBJ2-5, reads NAGVMQNPRHLVRRRGQEARLRCSPMKGHSHVYWYRQLPEEGLKFMVYLQKENIIDESGMPKERFSAEFPKEGPSILRIQQVVRGDSAAYFCASSPLEAQETQYFGPGTRLLVL.

CDR3 protein: CASRGASGGAGQFF. CDR3 DNA: TGTGCCAGCAGAGGGGCTAGCGGGGGGGCTGGACAGTTCTTC. The chain recombines TRBV11-2 with TRBJ2-1; TRBD2 agrees at 12 bases. The CDR3 sequence is 14 residues long. Unmatched junction bases numbered 10, after V lost 6 bases and J lost 13 bases. Per the germline V gene, CDR1 is SGHAT and CDR2 is FQNNGV.

The V call is TRBV3-1 (or the pseudogene TRBV3-2), the J call TRBJ1-6; D is undetermined. The ends were cut back, 1 base at V and 3 bases at J, with 7 bases in the middle. The CDR3 length is 15 residues. The germline gives CDR1 LGHDT, CDR2 YNNKEL (reference sequence). Written as DNA, the CDR3 is TGTGCCAGCAGCCAAGGGAACAGCTATAATTCACCCCTCCACTTT. Residues: CASSQGNSYNSPLHF.

The chain is built from TRBV7-2 and TRBJ2-7; 8 bases are a match to TRBD1. With V trimmed by 5 bases and J by 3 bases, 12 bases remained unmatched. Germline-derived CDR1 and CDR2 are SGHTA and FQGNSA. The CDR3 is made up of 16 amino acids. CDR3 region: CASSPETGVLLYEQYF. For the CDR3, the DNA is TGTGCCAGCAGCCCAGAGACAGGGGTGCTCCTCTACGAGCAGTACTTC.

This chain uses TRBV7-6 with TRBJ2-7; 11 positions agree with TRBD1. This CDR3 has 16 amino acids. J gave up 4 bases and V 5 bases, and 10 bases lay outside the gene matches. Germline V gene lookup returns CDR1 SGHVS and CDR2 FNYEAQ. The CDR3 DNA sequence: TGTGCCAGCAGCCCTGATTCCGGGACAGGGGGTTACGAGCAGTACTTC. Protein: CASSPDSGTGGYEQYF.

The chain links TRBV6-5 to TRBJ1-3; TRBD1 matches 9 bases. From germline, CDR1 is MNHEY and CDR2 SVGAGI. This CDR3 has 15 amino acids. J lost 2 bases, V lost 6 bases, and 5 bases had no gene match. CDR3 region: CASRWDRETGNTIYF. CDR3 sequence (DNA): TGTGCCAGCAGGTGGGACAGGGAAACTGGAAACACCATATATTTT.

The chain carries TRBV5-5 and TRBJ2-7, with 8 positions matching TRBD2. CDR1 and CDR2 from the germline V gene are SGHKS and YYEKEE (reference sequence). This CDR3 is built from 16 residues. J was trimmed by 0 bases and V by 3 bases; bases with no gene match: 8. The DNA for the CDR3 is TGTGCCAGCAGCTCACTCCCCACTAGCGGCTCCTACGAGCAGTACTTC. It specifies CASSSLPTSGSYEQYF.

This chain uses TRBV5-1 with TRBJ1-3; TRBD1 might be the D (6 bases). Germline V gene lookup returns CDR1 SGHRS and CDR2 YFSETQ. Trimming stripped 0 bases from V and 3 bases from J, with 13 bases between. The CDR3 length is 16 residues. CDR3 region: CASSLAGGGGGNTIYF. The DNA of the CDR3 is TGCGCCAGCAGCTTGGCTGGGGGCGGTGGTGGAAACACCATATATTTT.

This clone was seen more than once but under ten times. This chain connects TRBV6-1 to TRBJ2-7; 8 bases align to TRBD1. Trimming removed 3 bases from V and 4 bases from J; junction bases left unmatched: 8. This CDR3 is built from 15 residues. CDR1 is MNHNS and CDR2 is SASEGT in the germline V gene. CDR3 sequence (DNA): TGTGCCAGCAGTGACACCGACAGGGGAGAATACGAGCAGTACTTC. Residues: CASSDTDRGEYEQYF.

The rearrangement uses TRBV20-1 and TRBJ2-1; no clear D. The germline gives CDR1 DFQATT, CDR2 SNEGSKA (reference sequence). V lost 6 bases and J 8 bases, leaving 11 bases between the germline ends. The CDR3 loop spans 11 amino acids. The CDR3 nucleotides are TGCAGTGCGGAGCTAGAGGATGAGCAGTTCTTC. Its translation: CSAELEDEQFF.

The chain recombines TRBV9 with TRBJ1-2; 7 nucleotides line up with TRBD1. From germline, CDR1 is SGDLS and CDR2 YYNGEE. The ends lost 3 bases at V and 4 bases at J; junction bases unmatched: 3. The length of the CDR3 is 13 residues. The CDR3 here is CASSARQGYGYTF. The CDR3 DNA reads TGTGCCAGCAGCGCGCGACAGGGCTATGGCTACACCTTC.

The table lists this clone with a few counts. The rearrangement joins TRBV19 to TRBJ2-5; 14 bases match TRBD2. CDR3 length: 15 residues. Germline V gene lookup returns CDR1 LNHDA and CDR2 SQIVND (reference sequence). V shed 6 bases, J shed 7 bases, and the junction held 7 bases outside the gene matches. This CDR3 is CASSKGLAGEATQYF. The CDR3 DNA is TGTGCCAGTAGCAAGGGACTAGCGGGGGAGGCGACCCAGTACTTC.

The chain carries TRBV6-2 or TRBV6-3 and TRBJ2-3, with 10 bases that match TRBD2. Germline lookup yields CDR1 MNHEY and CDR2 SVGEGT. V lost 5 bases, J lost 0 bases, and 11 bases stayed unmatched. The CDR3 is 18 residues long. In nucleotides, the CDR3 is TGTGCCAGCAGTCCGCGCGTTAGCGGGGGGCCAAGCACAGATACGCAGTATTTT. It yields the protein CASSPRVSGGPSTDTQYF.

This clone has only one observation. V and J are TRBV19 and TRBJ1-1; D uncertain. V was pared by 1 base and J by 0 bases, with 18 bases between. The CDR3 loop spans 18 amino acids. Germline V gives CDR1 LNHDA, CDR2 SQIVND (reference sequence). This chain's CDR3 is CASSIGSWTTRVNTEAFF. In DNA form, the CDR3 reads TGTGCCAGTAGTATAGGAAGTTGGACCACTAGGGTGAACACTGAAGCTTTCTTT.

The genes are TRBV6-5 and TRBJ2-7; D not resolved. This CDR3 is 15 amino acids long. CDR1 MNHEY and CDR2 SVGAGI come from the germline V gene. V lost 6 bases to trimming and J lost 0 bases, with 15 bases between them. The CDR3 coding sequence is TGTGCCAGCAGGATGGAGAGGATTTCCTCCTACGAGCAGTACTTC. It codes for CASRMERISSYEQYF.

The chain recombines TRBV2 with TRBJ2-1; TRBD2 aligns across 7 bases. The ends lost 6 bases at V and 3 bases at J; junction bases unmatched: 8. The V gene's germline CDR1 is SNHLY and CDR2 FYNNEI. The CDR3 covers 15 residues. CDR3 nucleotide sequence: TGTGCCAGCAGCCTAGCGGACTCCTTCTACAATGAGCAGTTCTTC. Translation: CASSLADSFYNEQFF.